The rows below give T cell receptor beta chains drawn from one sample of a study of T cell repertoires in cytomegalovirus infection. Their recognized antigens are unknown. A single record per CDR3 protein comes from TCRdb applying MiXCR to the reads. The data hold about 330,000 distinct CDR3 sequences, with roughly 36% observed a single time. The sequencing used cultured PBMCs, collected from culture after CMV antigen stimulation. These receptors all stem from a human donor in good health (CMV status not recorded). Some clones in this sample may be carry-over from other donors' samples. Each CDR3 is given with its conserved first and last residue. Fields, in order: V gene, clone size, D gene, J gene, CDR3 protein, CDR3 DNA. D genes are given only for firm matches. Expanded clones are given a class, and other clones once, few, many or no size at all.

TRBV15	-	TRBD1	TRBJ1-2	CATSSDRDYYGYTF	TGTGCCACCAGCAGTGACAGGGACTACTATGGCTACACCTTC
TRBV6-5	-	TRBD2	TRBJ2-7	CASSWRLAGEAYEQYF	TGTGCCAGCAGTTGGAGACTAGCGGGAGAGGCCTACGAGCAGTACTTC
TRBV28	-	-	TRBJ2-3	CASSLRNRGGLRAQYF	TGTGCCAGCAGTCTGAGGAATAGAGGCGGCCTCAGGGCGCAGTATTTT
TRBV6-5	-	TRBD2	TRBJ2-1	CASSYYRLAVDEQFF	TGTGCCAGCAGTTACTACCGACTAGCGGTAGATGAGCAGTTCTTC
TRBV6-2/TRBV6-3	-	TRBD2	TRBJ2-1	CASSLELAGGSEQFF	TGTGCCAGCAGCCTCGAGCTAGCGGGAGGGAGTGAGCAGTTCTTC
TRBV5-4	-	-	TRBJ1-1	CASSLAVSRGRTEAFF	TGTGCCAGCAGCTTGGCTGTTTCCCGGGGAAGGACTGAAGCTTTCTTT
TRBV4-1	few	TRBD1	TRBJ2-5	CASSLGQGAMETQYF	TGCGCCAGCAGCCTCGGACAGGGGGCGATGGAGACCCAGTACTTC
TRBV7-2	few	-	TRBJ2-3	CASKPGTRRDTQYF	TGTGCCAGCAAGCCAGGGACGAGAAGGGATACGCAGTATTTT
TRBV28	-	-	TRBJ2-1	CASTPGGYGNEQFF	TGTGCCAGCACCCCAGGGGGGTATGGGAATGAGCAGTTCTTC
TRBV7-2	-	TRBD1	TRBJ1-6	CASSLSTGDNSPLHF	TGTGCCAGCAGCTTATCGACAGGGGATAATTCACCCCTCCACTTT
TRBV7-9	-	-	TRBJ1-2	CASSLGFTEYYGYTF	TGTGCCAGCAGCTTAGGATTCACAGAGTACTATGGCTACACCTTC